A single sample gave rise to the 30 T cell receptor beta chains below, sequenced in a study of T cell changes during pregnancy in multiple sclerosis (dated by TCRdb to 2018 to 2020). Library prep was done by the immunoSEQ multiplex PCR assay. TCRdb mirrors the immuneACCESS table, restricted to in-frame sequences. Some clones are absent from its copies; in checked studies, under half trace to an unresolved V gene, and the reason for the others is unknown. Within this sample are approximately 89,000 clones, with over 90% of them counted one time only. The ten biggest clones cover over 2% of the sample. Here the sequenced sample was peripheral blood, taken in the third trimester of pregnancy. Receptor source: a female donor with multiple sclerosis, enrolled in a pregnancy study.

CDR3 sequence (DNA): TGTGCCAGCAGCAAAGTTCGGTGGAGGACGCGCGATCAGCCCCAGCATTTT. Protein: CASSKVRWRTRDQPQHF. The rearrangement uses TRBV21-1 and TRBJ1-5. TRBV21-1 is listed as a pseudogene. The CDR3 runs to 17 residues.

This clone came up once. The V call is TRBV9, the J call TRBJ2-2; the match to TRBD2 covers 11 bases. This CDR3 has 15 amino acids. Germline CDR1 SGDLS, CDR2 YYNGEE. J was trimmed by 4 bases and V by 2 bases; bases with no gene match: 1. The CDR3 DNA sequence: TGTGCCAGCAGCGTTAGCGGGGGGGCCACCGGGGAGCTGTTTTTT. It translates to CASSVSGGATGELFF.

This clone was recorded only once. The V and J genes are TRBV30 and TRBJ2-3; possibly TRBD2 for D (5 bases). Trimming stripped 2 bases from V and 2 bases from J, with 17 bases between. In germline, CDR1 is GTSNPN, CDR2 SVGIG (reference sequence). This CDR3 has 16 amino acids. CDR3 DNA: TGTGCCTGGAGTCGGGGTGGGGAATTCACCACAGATACGCAGTATTTT. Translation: CAWSRGGEFTTDTQYF.

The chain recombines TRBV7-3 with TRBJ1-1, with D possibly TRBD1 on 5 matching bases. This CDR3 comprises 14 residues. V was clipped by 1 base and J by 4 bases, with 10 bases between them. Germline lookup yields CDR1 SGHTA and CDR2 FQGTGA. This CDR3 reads CASSLMGRGTEAFF. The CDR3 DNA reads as TGTGCCAGCAGCTTAATGGGTAGGGGCACTGAAGCTTTCTTT. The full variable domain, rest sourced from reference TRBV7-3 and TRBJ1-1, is GAGVSQTPSNKVTEKGKYVELRCDPISGHTALYWYRQSLGQGPEFLIYFQGTGAADDSGLPNDRFFAVRPEGSVSTLKIQRTERGDSAVYLCASSLMGRGTEAFFGQGTRLTVV.

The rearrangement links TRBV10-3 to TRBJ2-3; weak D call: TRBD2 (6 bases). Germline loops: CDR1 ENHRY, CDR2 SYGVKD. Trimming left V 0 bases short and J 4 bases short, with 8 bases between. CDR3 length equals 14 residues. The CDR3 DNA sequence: TGTGCCATCAGTGAGTCGCGGGGTCCAGATACGCAGTATTTT. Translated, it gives CAISESRGPDTQYF.

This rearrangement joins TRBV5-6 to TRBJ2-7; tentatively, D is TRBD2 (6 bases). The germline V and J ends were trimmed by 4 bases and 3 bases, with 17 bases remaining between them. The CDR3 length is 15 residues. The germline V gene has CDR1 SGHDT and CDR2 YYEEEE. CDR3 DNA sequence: TGTGCCAGCAGCGAGGAGGGGATAACGTTCTACGAGCAGTACTTC. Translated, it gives CASSEEGITFYEQYF.

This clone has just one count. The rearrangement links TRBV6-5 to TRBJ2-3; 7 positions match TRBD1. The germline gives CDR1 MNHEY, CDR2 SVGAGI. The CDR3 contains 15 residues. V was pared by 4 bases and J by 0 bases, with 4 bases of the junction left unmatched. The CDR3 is CASSSGDRSTDTQYF. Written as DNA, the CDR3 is TGTGCCAGCAGTTCTGGGGACAGAAGCACAGATACGCAGTATTTT.

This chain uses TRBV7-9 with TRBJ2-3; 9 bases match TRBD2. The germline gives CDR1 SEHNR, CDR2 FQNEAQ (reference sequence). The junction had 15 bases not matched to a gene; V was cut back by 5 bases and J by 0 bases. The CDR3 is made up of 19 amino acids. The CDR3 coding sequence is TGTGCCAGCAGCCGAGGGGTGAGCGGGGGGTTTGATAGCACAGATACGCAGTATTTT. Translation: CASSRGVSGGFDSTDTQYF. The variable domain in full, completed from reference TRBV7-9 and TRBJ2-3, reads DTGVSQNPRHKITKRGQNVTFRCDPISEHNRLYWYRQTLGQGPEFLTYFQNEAQLEKSRLLSDRFSAERPKGSFSTLEIQRTEQGDSAMYLCASSRGVSGGFDSTDTQYFGPGTRLTVL.

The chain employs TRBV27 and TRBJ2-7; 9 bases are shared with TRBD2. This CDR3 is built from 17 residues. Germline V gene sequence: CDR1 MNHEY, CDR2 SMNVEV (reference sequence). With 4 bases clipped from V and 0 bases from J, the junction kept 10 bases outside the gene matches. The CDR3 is CASSSAPTSGHSYEQYF. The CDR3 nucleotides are TGTGCCAGCAGTTCTGCCCCCACTAGCGGGCACTCCTACGAGCAGTACTTC.

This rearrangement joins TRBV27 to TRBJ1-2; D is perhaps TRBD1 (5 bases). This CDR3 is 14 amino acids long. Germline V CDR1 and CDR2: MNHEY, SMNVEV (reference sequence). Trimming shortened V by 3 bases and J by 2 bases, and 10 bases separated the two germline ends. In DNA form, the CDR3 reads TGTGCCAGCAGTTTGCGGGACCCAAACTATGGCTACACCTTC. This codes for CASSLRDPNYGYTF.

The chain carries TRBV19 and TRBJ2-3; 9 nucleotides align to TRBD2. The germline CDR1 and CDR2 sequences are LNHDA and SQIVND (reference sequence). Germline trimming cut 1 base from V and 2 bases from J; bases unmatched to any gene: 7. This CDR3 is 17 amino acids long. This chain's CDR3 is CASSIAPLAGFTDTQYF. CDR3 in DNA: TGTGCCAGTAGTATAGCTCCTCTAGCGGGGTTCACAGATACGCAGTATTTT. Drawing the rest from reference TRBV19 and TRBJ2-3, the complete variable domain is DGGITQSPKYLFRKEGQNVTLSCEQNLNHDAMYWYRQDPGQGLRLIYYSQIVNDFQKGDIAEGYSVSREKKESFPLTVTSAQKNPTAFYLCASSIAPLAGFTDTQYFGPGTRLTVL.

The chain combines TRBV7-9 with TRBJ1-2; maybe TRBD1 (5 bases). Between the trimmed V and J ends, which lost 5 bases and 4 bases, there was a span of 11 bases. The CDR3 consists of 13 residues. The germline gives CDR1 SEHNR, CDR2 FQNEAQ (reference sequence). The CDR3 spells CASSPGVSYGYTF. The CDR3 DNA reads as TGTGCCAGCAGCCCGGGGGTATCCTATGGCTACACCTTC.

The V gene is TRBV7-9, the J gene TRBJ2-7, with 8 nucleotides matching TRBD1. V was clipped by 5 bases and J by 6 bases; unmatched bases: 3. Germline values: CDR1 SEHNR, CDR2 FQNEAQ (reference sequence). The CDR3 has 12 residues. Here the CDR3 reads CASSPDRGEQYF. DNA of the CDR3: TGTGCCAGCAGCCCTGACAGGGGCGAGCAGTACTTC.

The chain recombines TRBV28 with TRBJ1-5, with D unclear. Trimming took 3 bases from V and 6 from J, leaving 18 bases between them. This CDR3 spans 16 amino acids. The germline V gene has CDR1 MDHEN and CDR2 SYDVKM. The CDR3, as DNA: TGTGCCAGCAGTTTGGGAGGTGAAGGGTCGGGTCAGCCCCAGCATTTT. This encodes CASSLGGEGSGQPQHF. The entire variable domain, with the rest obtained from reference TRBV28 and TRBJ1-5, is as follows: DVKVTQSSRYLVKRTGEKVFLECVQDMDHENMFWYRQDPGLGLRLIYFSYDVKMKEKGDIPEGYSVSREKKERFSLILESASTNQTSMYLCASSLGGEGSGQPQHFGDGTRLSIL.

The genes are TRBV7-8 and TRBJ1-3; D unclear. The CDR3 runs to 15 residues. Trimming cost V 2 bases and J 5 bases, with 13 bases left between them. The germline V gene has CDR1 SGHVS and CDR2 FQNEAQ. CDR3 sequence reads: CASSLLGSGRNTIYF. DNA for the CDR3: TGTGCCAGCAGCTTATTGGGCAGCGGGAGAAACACCATATATTTT.

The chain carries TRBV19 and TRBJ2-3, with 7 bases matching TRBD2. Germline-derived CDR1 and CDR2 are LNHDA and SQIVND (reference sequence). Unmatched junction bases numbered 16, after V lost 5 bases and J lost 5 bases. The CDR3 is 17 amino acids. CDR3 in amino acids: CASSSPPSSTGGDTQYF. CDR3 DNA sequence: TGTGCCAGTAGTTCTCCACCTAGCTCTACGGGGGGAGATACGCAGTATTTT.

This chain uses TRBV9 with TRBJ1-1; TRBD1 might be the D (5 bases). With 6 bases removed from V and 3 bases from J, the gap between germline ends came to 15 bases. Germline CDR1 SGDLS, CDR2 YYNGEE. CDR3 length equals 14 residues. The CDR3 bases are TGTGCCAGCATCCCCGTTGGGGCAGACACTGAAGCTTTCTTT. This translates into CASIPVGADTEAFF.

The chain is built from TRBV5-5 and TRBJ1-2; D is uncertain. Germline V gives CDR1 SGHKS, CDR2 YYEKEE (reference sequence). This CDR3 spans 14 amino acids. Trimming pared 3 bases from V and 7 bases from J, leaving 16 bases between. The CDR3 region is CASSSGEGSVGYTF. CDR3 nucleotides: TGTGCCAGCAGCTCTGGAGAGGGCTCAGTTGGCTACACCTTC.

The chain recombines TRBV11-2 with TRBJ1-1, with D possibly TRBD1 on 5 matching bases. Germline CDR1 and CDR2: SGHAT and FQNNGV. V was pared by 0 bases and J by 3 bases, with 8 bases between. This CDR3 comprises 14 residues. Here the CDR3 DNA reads TGTGCCAGCAGCTTAGAGCGGGGCTACACTGAAGCTTTCTTT. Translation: CASSLERGYTEAFF.

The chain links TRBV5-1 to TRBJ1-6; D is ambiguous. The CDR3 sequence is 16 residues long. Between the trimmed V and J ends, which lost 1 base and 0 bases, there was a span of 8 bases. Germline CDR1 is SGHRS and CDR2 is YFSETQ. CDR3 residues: CASSLNSVSYNSPLHF. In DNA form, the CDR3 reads TGCGCCAGCAGCTTGAACAGTGTCTCCTATAATTCACCCCTCCACTTT.

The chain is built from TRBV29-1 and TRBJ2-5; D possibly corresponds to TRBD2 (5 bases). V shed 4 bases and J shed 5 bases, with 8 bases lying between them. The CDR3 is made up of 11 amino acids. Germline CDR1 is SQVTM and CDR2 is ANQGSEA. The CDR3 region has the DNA TGCAGCGTTGGCGGGTTGGAGACCCAGTACTTC. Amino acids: CSVGGLETQYF.

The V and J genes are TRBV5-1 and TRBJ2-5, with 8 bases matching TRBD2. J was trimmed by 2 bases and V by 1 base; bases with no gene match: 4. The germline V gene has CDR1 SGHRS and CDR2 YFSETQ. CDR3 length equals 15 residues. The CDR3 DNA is TGCGCCAGCAGCTTGTCTCCGGGGGGGCAAGAGACCCAGTACTTC. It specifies CASSLSPGGQETQYF.

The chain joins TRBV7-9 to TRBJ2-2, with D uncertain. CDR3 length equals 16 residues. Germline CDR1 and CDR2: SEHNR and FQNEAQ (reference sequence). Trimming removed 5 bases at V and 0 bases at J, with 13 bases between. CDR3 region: CASSPTSNTNTGELFF. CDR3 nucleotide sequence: TGTGCCAGCAGCCCAACGAGCAATACGAACACCGGGGAGCTGTTTTTT.

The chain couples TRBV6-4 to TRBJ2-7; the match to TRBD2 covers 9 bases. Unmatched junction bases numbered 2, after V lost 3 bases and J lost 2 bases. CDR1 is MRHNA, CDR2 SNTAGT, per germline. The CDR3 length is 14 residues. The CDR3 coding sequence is TGTGCCAGCAGTGAGGCTAGCGGGGCCTACGAGCAGTACTTC. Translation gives CASSEASGAYEQYF.

The CDR3 is CATAGGRTTDTQYF. CDR3 sequence (DNA): TGTGCCACCGCGGGGGGGAGAACCACAGATACGCAGTATTTT. This chain connects TRBV10-3 to TRBJ2-3; TRBD2 matches at 9 bases. V shed 10 bases and J 2 bases; nucleotides not matched to a gene: 7. CDR1 ENHRY and CDR2 SYGVKD come from the germline V gene. The CDR3 runs 14 residues.

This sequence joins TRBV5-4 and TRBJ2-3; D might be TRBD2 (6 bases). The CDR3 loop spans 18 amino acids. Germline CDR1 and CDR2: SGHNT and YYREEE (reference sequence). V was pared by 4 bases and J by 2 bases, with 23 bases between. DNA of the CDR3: TGTGCCAGCAGCACGGGACGGACTACAGGCCACCACACAGATACGCAGTATTTT. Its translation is CASSTGRTTGHHTDTQYF.

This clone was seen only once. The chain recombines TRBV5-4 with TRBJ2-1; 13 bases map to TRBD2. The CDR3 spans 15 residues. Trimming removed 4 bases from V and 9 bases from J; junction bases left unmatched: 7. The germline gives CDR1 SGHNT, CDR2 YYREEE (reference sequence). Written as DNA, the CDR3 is TGTGCCAGCAGCAAACTAGCGGGGGGGCGGGTTGAGCAGTTCTTC. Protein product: CASSKLAGGRVEQFF.

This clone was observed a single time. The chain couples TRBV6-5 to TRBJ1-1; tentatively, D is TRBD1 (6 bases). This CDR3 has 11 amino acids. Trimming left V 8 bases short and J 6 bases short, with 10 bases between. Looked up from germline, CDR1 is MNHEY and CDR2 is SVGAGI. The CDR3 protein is CASGSGAEAFF. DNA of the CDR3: TGTGCCAGCGGTTCAGGGGCTGAAGCTTTCTTT.

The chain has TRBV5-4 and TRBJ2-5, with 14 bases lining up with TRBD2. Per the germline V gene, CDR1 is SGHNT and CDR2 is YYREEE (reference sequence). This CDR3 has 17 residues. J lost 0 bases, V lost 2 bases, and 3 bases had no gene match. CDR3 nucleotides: TGTGCCAGCAGCTTTCCGGGACTAGCGGGGGACCAAGAGACCCAGTACTTC. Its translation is CASSFPGLAGDQETQYF. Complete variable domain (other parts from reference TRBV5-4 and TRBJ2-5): ETGVTQSPTHLIKTRGQQVTLRCSSQSGHNTVSWYQQALGQGPQFIFQYYREEENGRGNFPPRFSGLQFPNYSSELNVNALELDDSALYLCASSFPGLAGDQETQYFGPGTRLLVL.

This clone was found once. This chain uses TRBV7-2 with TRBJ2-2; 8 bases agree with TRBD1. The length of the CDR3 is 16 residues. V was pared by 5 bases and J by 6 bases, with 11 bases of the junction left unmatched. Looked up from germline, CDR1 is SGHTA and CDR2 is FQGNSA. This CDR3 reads CASSPQGAIVSGELFF. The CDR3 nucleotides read TGTGCCAGCAGCCCTCAGGGGGCTATCGTTTCCGGGGAGCTGTTTTTT. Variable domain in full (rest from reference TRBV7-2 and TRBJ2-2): GAGVSQSPSNKVTEKGKDVELRCDPISGHTALYWYRQSLGQGLEFLIYFQGNSAPDKSGLPSDRFSAERTGGSVSTLTIQRTQQEDSAVYLCASSPQGAIVSGELFFGEGSRLTVL.